This T cell receptor (beta chain) was sequenced during a study of T cell repertoires in cytomegalovirus infection. General observations from the study: CMV-specific TCR beta clonotypes restricted by HLA-C dominated the ex vivo response.

TCRdb re-called the reads through MiXCR, storing one row per CDR3 protein. This repertoire shows 900,000 to 950,000 distinct CDR3 sequences, approximately 30% found once; its top ten account for 13%. Germline V gives CDR1 SGHVS, CDR2 FNYEAQ. CDR3 length: 17 amino acids. V lost 2 bases to trimming and J lost 5 bases; unmatched junction nucleotides: 7. This clonotype has ten or more counts. The target antigen is unknown. This specimen was cultured CD8+ T cells from PBMCs, taken from culture after CMV antigen stimulation. The rearrangement uses TRBV7-6 and TRBJ2-1; 12 bases are shared with TRBD2. The receptor was isolated from a human donor in good health (CMV status not recorded). Some clones in this sample may be carry-over from other donors' samples. This CDR3 reads CASSLRLAGALDNEQFF. CDR3 nucleotide sequence: TGTGCCAGCAGCTTAAGACTAGCGGGGGCCCTCGACAATGAGCAGTTCTTC.